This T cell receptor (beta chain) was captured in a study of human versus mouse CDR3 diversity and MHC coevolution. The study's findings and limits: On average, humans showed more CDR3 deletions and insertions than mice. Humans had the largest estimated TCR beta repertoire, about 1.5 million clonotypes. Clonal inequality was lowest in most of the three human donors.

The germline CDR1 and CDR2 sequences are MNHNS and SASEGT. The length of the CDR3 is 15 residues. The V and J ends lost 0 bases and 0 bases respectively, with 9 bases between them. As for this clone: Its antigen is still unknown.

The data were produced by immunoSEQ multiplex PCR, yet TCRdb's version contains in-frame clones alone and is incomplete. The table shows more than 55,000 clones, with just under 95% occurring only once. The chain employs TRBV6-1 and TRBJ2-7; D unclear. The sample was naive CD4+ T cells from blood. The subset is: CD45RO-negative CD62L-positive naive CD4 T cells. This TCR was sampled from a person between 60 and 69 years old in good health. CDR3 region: CASSEAMRISYEQYF. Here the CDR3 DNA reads TGTGCCAGCAGTGAAGCAATGCGGATCTCCTACGAGCAGTACTTC.